This is a list of T cell receptor beta chains from one sample in a study of blood T cell repertoires in COVID-19. TCRdb's copy holds only in-frame clones and misses some; the assay was immunoSEQ multiplex PCR. The repertoire holds some 130,000 clones, with about four fifths as singletons. The specimen was peripheral blood. Receptor source: a woman aged 45-65 years with acute or convalescent COVID-19. Each CDR3 is given with its conserved first and last residue. D genes are given only for firm matches. Expanded clones get a size class; other rows say once, few or many, or leave the size out.

cdr3_aa cdr3_nt v_call clone_size j_call d_call cdr3_length
CASSVGQGADTEAFF TGTGCCAGCAGCGTCGGACAGGGGGCAGACACTGAAGCTTTCTTT TRBV9 . TRBJ1-1 TRBD1 15
CASSEARAWKYF TGTGCCAGCAGTGAAGCGCGGGCTTGGAAGTATTTT TRBV6-1 . TRBJ2-3 . 12
CASSRGIGDTEAFF TGTGCCAGCTCACGAGGGATCGGCGACACTGAAGCTTTCTTT TRBV18 . TRBJ1-1 . 14
CATSGRTGFLNTGELFF TGTGCCACCAGCGGACGGACAGGGTTTCTGAACACCGGGGAGCTGTTTTTT TRBV15 once TRBJ2-2 TRBD1 17
CASSYGRSSTDTQYF TGTGCCAGCAGTTACGGTCGTAGTAGCACAGATACGCAGTATTTT TRBV6-5 few TRBJ2-3 . 15
CASKRQGGDQPQHF TGTGCCAGCAAAAGACAGGGGGGGGATCAGCCCCAGCATTTT TRBV6-6 . TRBJ1-5 TRBD1 14
CSVVEAGGREAFF TGCAGCGTTGTAGAGGCCGGAGGACGTGAAGCTTTCTTT TRBV29-1 few TRBJ1-1 . 13
CASSLVRVSGELFF TGCGCCAGCAGCTTGGTTCGGGTTTCCGGGGAGCTGTTTTTT TRBV5-1 . TRBJ2-2 . 14
CASNAAGGLGNEQFF TGCGCCAGCAATGCAGCGGGGGGGCTAGGCAATGAGCAGTTCTTC TRBV10-2 . TRBJ2-1 TRBD2 15
CASSLDRTYGYTF TGTGCCAGCAGTTTAGACAGAACCTATGGCTACACCTTC TRBV27 . TRBJ1-2 . 13
CASSSDSVDQPQHF TGTGCCAGCAGCTCGGACAGCGTAGATCAGCCCCAGCATTTT TRBV7-2 few TRBJ1-5 . 14
CASSVDLVTDTQYF TGTGCCAGTAGTGTCGATCTAGTCACAGATACGCAGTATTTT TRBV19 . TRBJ2-3 . 14
CAISTDREVVSPLHF TGTGCCATCAGTACGGACAGGGAAGTGGTTTCACCCCTCCACTTT TRBV10-3 . TRBJ1-6 TRBD1 15
CASSLKTGQRNSNQPQHF TGTGCCAGCAGTTTAAAAACAGGCCAAAGGAATAGCAATCAGCCCCAGCATTTT TRBV28 . TRBJ1-5 . 18
CASSQVGQGGTGELFF TGCGCCAGCAGCCAAGTCGGACAGGGAGGGACCGGGGAGCTGTTTTTT TRBV4-1 . TRBJ2-2 . 16
CATSPRLAGGTDTQYF TGTGCCACCAGCCCACGACTAGCGGGGGGCACAGATACGCAGTATTTT TRBV15 . TRBJ2-3 TRBD2 16
CATCLSRTGNRYEQYF TGTGCCACCTGCCTGTCGCGGACAGGCAATCGCTACGAGCAGTACTTC TRBV7-9 . TRBJ2-7 TRBD1 16
CASSQEPGQNTEAFF TGCGCCAGCAGTCAAGAACCGGGACAAAACACTGAAGCTTTCTTT TRBV5-1 . TRBJ1-1 . 15
CASSLDRGNEKLFF TGTGCCAGCAGTCTGGACAGGGGTAATGAAAAACTGTTTTTT TRBV6-5 . TRBJ1-4 TRBD1 14
CASSQATGGRDTQYF TGTGCCAGCAGCCAAGCGACGGGGGGGCGAGATACGCAGTATTTT TRBV3-1/TRBV3-2 . TRBJ2-3 TRBD2 15
CSVEGGSGKQYF TGCAGCGTTGAAGGTGGGTCAGGGAAGCAGTACTTC TRBV29-1 . TRBJ2-7 . 12
CASSYSRQGWEKLFF TGTGCCAGCAGTTACTCTCGACAGGGGTGGGAAAAACTGTTTTTT TRBV6-6 few TRBJ1-4 TRBD1 15
CASSLSHQTGTGELFF TGTGCCAGCAGCTTATCCCACCAAACAGGCACCGGGGAGCTGTTTTTT TRBV7-3 . TRBJ2-2 . 16
CASAGGHADTQYF TGTGCCAGCGCGGGGGGGCACGCAGATACGCAGTATTTT TRBV4-2 . TRBJ2-3 TRBD2 13
CASNSGRANTGELFF TGTGCCAGTAACTCAGGTCGTGCGAACACCGGGGAGCTGTTTTTT TRBV19 . TRBJ2-2 . 15
CASSPLTSGGAGNTQYF TGTGCCAGCAGCCCCTTGACTAGCGGGGGGGCCGGGAATACGCAGTATTTT TRBV7-8 few TRBJ2-3 TRBD2 17
CASQTRTGNNYGYTF TGTGCCAGCCAGACAAGGACAGGGAATAACTATGGCTACACCTTC TRBV6-5 . TRBJ1-2 TRBD1 15
CASSGGPSGSYEQYF TGTGCCAGCAGCGGGGGCCCTAGCGGTTCCTACGAGCAGTACTTC TRBV13 . TRBJ2-7 . 15
CASRDPSGGAKEQFF TGTGCCAGTAGGGACCCTAGCGGGGGGGCCAAGGAGCAGTTCTTC TRBV19 few TRBJ2-1 TRBD2 15
CASSLKQGTGELFF TGTGCCAGCAGCTTAAAACAGGGCACCGGGGAGCTGTTTTTT TRBV7-8 . TRBJ2-2 . 14
CASSSDLTGTDTQYF TGTGCCAGCAGCTCCGATCTTACAGGCACAGATACGCAGTATTTT TRBV5-4 . TRBJ2-3 . 15
CASSPQQGFGLNEKLFF TGTGCCAGCAGCCCGCAACAGGGTTTCGGGCTTAATGAAAAACTGTTTTTT TRBV4-2 . TRBJ1-4 . 17
CASSQDLQPRQGAQPQHF TGTGCCAGCAGCCAAGATCTCCAGCCTAGACAGGGGGCTCAGCCCCAGCATTTT TRBV4-2 . TRBJ1-5 TRBD1 18
CASSDPTGVEAFF TGTGCCAGCAGTGACCCGACGGGAGTGGAAGCTTTCTTT TRBV6-1 once TRBJ1-1 . 13
CATSDPSGVFEKLFF TGTGCCACCAGCGATCCGTCAGGGGTTTTTGAAAAACTGTTTTTT TRBV15 . TRBJ1-4 . 15
CASSYGTGVHEQYF TGTGCCAGCAGCTACGGGACAGGGGTCCACGAGCAGTACTTC TRBV7-9 . TRBJ2-7 TRBD1 14
CASPPGTGSGNEQFF TGTGCCAGCCCCCCCGGAACAGGGAGTGGGAATGAGCAGTTCTTC TRBV12-1 . TRBJ2-1 . 15
CASSASPESSYNSPLHF TGTGCCAGCAGCGCAAGCCCCGAGAGCTCCTATAATTCACCCCTCCACTTT TRBV9 . TRBJ1-6 . 17
CAWTAGTGYEQYF TGTGCCTGGACCGCCGGGACAGGATACGAGCAGTACTTC TRBV30 . TRBJ2-7 TRBD1 13
CASRLQGHTEAFF TGTGCCAGTAGATTGCAGGGGCACACTGAAGCTTTCTTT TRBV19 . TRBJ1-1 . 13
CASSSRDRELYNSPLHF TGTGCCAGCAGTTCGCGGGACAGGGAATTATATAATTCACCCCTCCACTTT TRBV27 . TRBJ1-6 TRBD1 17
CASRELNQPQHF TGTGCCAGCAGGGAGCTCAATCAGCCCCAGCATTTT TRBV27 many TRBJ1-5 . 12
CASRQGVNTEAFF TGTGCCAGCAGACAGGGGGTGAACACTGAAGCTTTCTTT TRBV6-4 . TRBJ1-1 TRBD1 13
CASSLSRVRTDTQYF TGTGCCAGCAGTTTATCGAGAGTCCGCACAGATACGCAGTATTTT TRBV28 . TRBJ2-3 . 15